A selection of T cell receptor beta chains follows, all from one sample in a study of STAT3 mutations in large granular lymphocyte leukemia. Repertoires were generated with immunoSEQ multiplex PCR, while TCRdb's copy carries only in-frame clones and drops some. Here the sample spans about 13,000 clones, roughly 85% being singletons. The sequencing input was PBMCs. All receptors come from a human donor with T large granular lymphocyte leukemia. Some clones in this sample may be carry-over from other donors' samples. Both conserved end residues are part of each CDR3. D genes are given only for firm matches.

j_gene,d_gene,v_gene,CDR3aa
TRBJ2-3,NA,TRBV27,CASMSRGTDTQYF
TRBJ2-7,NA,TRBV7-9,CASSPGEGPLDEQYF
TRBJ1-1,TRBD1,TRBV2,CASRATGTTEAFF
TRBJ2-1,NA,TRBV29-1,CSVEKLDLNEQFF
TRBJ1-2,TRBD1,TRBV19,CASSRPLQGVLNYGYTF
TRBJ2-7,TRBD2,TRBV18,CASSQGTSPEQYF
TRBJ1-4,TRBD1,TRBV7-2,CASSGGQANEKLFF
TRBJ1-1,NA,TRBV25-1,CASCPEFGTEAFF
TRBJ2-2,NA,TRBV4-2,CASSQAGGANTGELFF
TRBJ1-5,NA,TRBV6-1,CASSEPAQPQHF
TRBJ1-1,TRBD1,TRBV5-1,CASSLGGRGSPLNTEAFF
TRBJ2-3,NA,TRBV6-1,CASSEQGFAGDTQYF
TRBJ1-2,NA,TRBV5-1,CASSLGSGENYGYTF
TRBJ1-2,NA,TRBV6-5,CASSLGYGGFGYTF
TRBJ1-5,NA,TRBV27,CASSPDRTNQPQHF
TRBJ2-3,TRBD2,TRBV5-1,CASSFPIAGADTDTQYF
TRBJ1-5,NA,TRBV6-5,CASSYSRQPNQPQHF
TRBJ1-1,TRBD1,TRBV11-3,CASSSGQQNTEAFF
TRBJ1-4,NA,TRBV5-1,CASSPLGVDEKLFF
TRBJ2-7,NA,TRBV7-2,CASSRWGPNYEQYF
TRBJ2-5,NA,TRBV7-8,CASSTRVAVIQETQYF
TRBJ2-7,NA,TRBV28,CASSSGRGLWQYF
TRBJ1-6,NA,TRBV7-8,CASSRTRIPVGNSPLHF
TRBJ2-7,NA,TRBV19,CASSPTTSYEQYF
TRBJ2-5,TRBD1,TRBV6-5,CASRQTGVGETQYF
TRBJ1-2,TRBD1,TRBV15,CATSRALGQGSGYTF
TRBJ1-1,TRBD1,TRBV5-4,CASSLGTGGKMTEAFF
TRBJ1-2,TRBD1,TRBV7-3,CASSSEAGGAYGYTF
TRBJ1-5,NA,TRBV7-2,CASSLAPSSNQPQHF
TRBJ1-1,NA,TRBV6-1,CASRDDPNTEAFF
TRBJ1-4,NA,TRBV7-9,CASSRGFNEKLFF
TRBJ1-1,NA,TRBV7-9,CASSLGEAEAFF
TRBJ2-5,NA,TRBV6-1,CASSVQGRQETQYF
TRBJ2-2,NA,TRBV4-1,CASSHEGGDTGELFF
TRBJ2-5,NA,TRBV5-8,CASSPPLLRETQYF
TRBJ2-7,TRBD1,TRBV7-8,CASRHTGTGSSEQYF
TRBJ1-5,NA,TRBV19,CASRLGLGSNQPQHF
TRBJ2-3,TRBD1,TRBV29-1,CSVVGQGARTDTQYF
TRBJ2-3,NA,TRBV29-1,CSVDRAVTDTQYF
TRBJ1-2,TRBD1,TRBV7-9,CASRHLDRGALGYTF
TRBJ2-5,NA,TRBV27,CASGGAAASEVKTQYF
TRBJ1-5,NA,TRBV28,CASSLWRDSNQPQHF
TRBJ1-3,NA,TRBV5-1,CASSPSGDGGNTIYF
TRBJ2-1,NA,TRBV20-1,CSASYNEQFF
TRBJ1-2,NA,TRBV28,CASSLEGGTGSHYGYTF
TRBJ1-2,NA,TRBV4-1,CASSQVGTNYGYTF